This is a list of T cell receptor beta chains from one sample in a study of siplizumab effects on memory and regulatory T cells. The protocol was immunoSEQ multiplex PCR, while the TCRdb copy is restricted to in-frame clones and leaves out a portion. Of tens of thousands of clones detected, 95% to 98% appear once; the ten largest clones hold more than 0.095%. What was sequenced was naive CD8+ T cells sorted from blood. The receptors shown here come from a human donor in good health. CDR3s include the opening cysteine and the closing phenylalanine or tryptophan. The D gene is left open where the match is weak. The size field is filled for only some rows; it gives once, few, many or a size class.

clone size,D gene,V gene,J gene,CDR3 DNA,CDR3 protein
NA,NA,TRBV30,TRBJ2-5,TGTGCCTGGAGTTGGCCCGGACAGACTTTTCAAGAGACCCAGTACTTC,CAWSWPGQTFQETQYF
NA,TRBD1,TRBV13,TRBJ2-7,TGTGCCAGCAGCCCCGGGACAGGGAGGGAGCAGTACTTC,CASSPGTGREQYF
NA,TRBD2,TRBV7-9,TRBJ2-3,TGTGCCAGCAGCCCCGTGCGGGGGGCGGGGGATACGCAGTATTTT,CASSPVRGAGDTQYF
NA,NA,TRBV18,TRBJ1-2,TGTGCCAGCTCACCAGGGCAGGGCGACTATGGCTACACCTTC,CASSPGQGDYGYTF
NA,NA,TRBV20-1,TRBJ1-1,TGCAGTGCTAAAGGTGGGTATGAAGCTTTCTTT,CSAKGGYEAFF
NA,TRBD2,TRBV19,TRBJ2-1,TGTGCCAGTAGTATAGTCTCTAGCGGGATCTACAATGAGCAGTTCTTC,CASSIVSSGIYNEQFF
NA,NA,TRBV27,TRBJ1-4,TGTGCCAGCAGTCTCGGGATCCCTAATGAAAAACTGTTTTTT,CASSLGIPNEKLFF
few,TRBD1,TRBV14,TRBJ1-3,TGTGCCAGCAGCCAAGTTGGGACAGGGGAAGACACCATATATTTT,CASSQVGTGEDTIYF
NA,NA,TRBV13,TRBJ2-2,TGTGCCAGCAGCTTGGGCCCGGCGGGGACCGGGGAGCTGTTTTTT,CASSLGPAGTGELFF
NA,NA,TRBV6-1,TRBJ2-3,TGTGCCAGCAATCAGGGCGTTGATACGCAGTATTTT,CASNQGVDTQYF
NA,NA,TRBV5-1,TRBJ2-6,TGCGCCAGCAGCTTGGGTCCGAATGGGGCCAACGTCCTGACTTTC,CASSLGPNGANVLTF
NA,NA,TRBV4-2,TRBJ1-5,TGTGCCAGCAGCCAAGATTCCAGGGACGATGGCAATCAGCCCCAGCATTTT,CASSQDSRDDGNQPQHF
NA,NA,TRBV23-1,TRBJ1-5,TGCGCCAGCAGCCAATACCCGGCAGGGCGCAGCAATCAGCCCCAGCATTTT,CASSQYPAGRSNQPQHF
NA,NA,TRBV6-1,TRBJ1-1,TGTGCCAGCAGTGAAGCCTGGACGCTGAACACTGAAGCTTTCTTT,CASSEAWTLNTEAFF
NA,NA,TRBV9,TRBJ2-2,TGTGCCAGCAGCTTCGAGGGGTCCGGGGAGCTGTTTTTT,CASSFEGSGELFF
NA,NA,TRBV10-1,TRBJ2-7,TGCGCCAGCAGTGAGTCGGGATCCTCCTTTTACGAGCAGTACTTC,CASSESGSSFYEQYF
once,TRBD1,TRBV9,TRBJ2-7,TGTGCCAGCAGCGTAGAAGGGGGCACCTACGAGCAGTACTTC,CASSVEGGTYEQYF
NA,TRBD1,TRBV19,TRBJ1-2,TGTGCCACCAGACAGGGCGTTGAGGATGGCTACACCTTC,CATRQGVEDGYTF
NA,NA,TRBV30,TRBJ2-5,TGTGCCTGTAGGGGGGCATCTCGAGAGACCCAGTACTTC,CACRGASRETQYF
once,NA,TRBV10-2,TRBJ2-7,TGCGCCAGCAGTGAGATGGGTCAGGGTCTTGCTTTTTACGAGCAGTACTTC,CASSEMGQGLAFYEQYF
NA,NA,TRBV7-6,TRBJ2-1,TGTGCCAGCAGCTCCTCCACGCGACTAGGGCTTAATGAGCAGTTCTTC,CASSSSTRLGLNEQFF
NA,TRBD2,TRBV13,TRBJ2-2,TGTGCCAGCAGCTTAGGGCTTCCTAGCGGGGGTGCCGGGGAGCTGTTTTTT,CASSLGLPSGGAGELFF
once,NA,TRBV5-8,TRBJ2-5,TGTGCCAGCAGCTTTGGAGGGGCGCAAGAGACCCAGTACTTC,CASSFGGAQETQYF
once,NA,TRBV9,TRBJ2-3,TGTGCCAGCAGCGTTGGCGGGTGGACAGATACGCAGTATTTT,CASSVGGWTDTQYF
NA,NA,TRBV4-3,TRBJ2-1,TGCGCCAGCAGCCAAGTTCCTGGAGGGTTCTTCTCCTACAATGAGCAGTTCTTC,CASSQVPGGFFSYNEQFF
NA,NA,TRBV10-1,TRBJ2-1,TGCGCCAGCAATAATGAGCAGTTCTTC,CASNNEQFF
NA,NA,TRBV7-3,TRBJ2-4,TGTGCCAGCAGCCCGGGGATCGGGGGCTCCAAAAACATTCAGTACTTC,CASSPGIGGSKNIQYF
NA,TRBD1,TRBV27,TRBJ2-1,TGTGCCAGCAGTTTAGGGACAGGAGCCTACAATGAGCAGTTCTTC,CASSLGTGAYNEQFF
NA,NA,TRBV14,TRBJ2-2,TGTGCCAGCAGCCAACTAAACACCGGGGAGCTGTTTTTT,CASSQLNTGELFF
NA,NA,TRBV11-3,TRBJ1-1,TGTGCCAGCAGCCCAGGGCGGAACACTGAAGCTTTCTTT,CASSPGRNTEAFF
NA,TRBD2,TRBV6-5,TRBJ2-3,TGTGCCAGCAGTCTAAGCGGGGAAAGCACAGATACGCAGTATTTT,CASSLSGESTDTQYF